This TCR beta chain was retrieved from a study of tumor and adjacent non-tumor tissue in lung cancer (dated by TCRdb to the late 2010s). General notes on the study: Patients with adenocarcinoma (around eleven), squamous cell carcinoma (2) and small cell lung cancer (1) were included in the cohort. About 30 paired specimens, one tumor and one normal lung sample per patient, were profiled by TCRbeta CDR3 sequencing. Using bulk TCRbeta repertoires from 15 lung cancer patients, the study set lung tumor tissue side by side with matched distant non-tumor lung tissue. Sequencing produced fewer than 150,000,000 productive TCRbeta reads in total, an average of about 3.8 million reads per sample. Among the approximately 15 patients, ages ranged from about 31 to 76 years, some 10 were men and 5 were women, and disease was TNM stage I to III.

Libraries came from multiplex PCR. The run used an Illumina HiSeq 2500. TCRbeta libraries were constructed through three rounds of nested PCR with primers (Table S4) according to protocols modified from ARM-PCR. Before sequencing, PCR products of 200-500 bp were excised from the gel and purified with the QIAquick gel extraction kit. Per the authors' processing: Trimmomatic was used to clean the reads, FLASH merged the cleaned reads into complete CDR3 sequences, and MiTCR assigned the sequences to V(D)J germline segments. Clonal diversity was computed as the inverse Simpson's index with VDJtools. A read counted as productive if the sequence was in-frame and lacked a premature stop codon. TCRdb ran its own pipeline on the public reads, namely fastp trimming at Q25 and MiXCR clone calling, and kept in-frame beta chains. When rows share a CDR3 protein, they turn into one entry using the most common DNA and genes. The V and J calls, along with clone size, are taken from TCRdb and not from the paper's own processing. The sample table shows 60,000 to 85,000 distinct CDR3 sequences, and 65% to 80% are seen once. The ten largest account for 45% of the sample.

Note on this clonotype: No antigen is known for it. Its ends do not fully match the called genes, so a read error is possible.

RNA was isolated from bulk, unsorted tissue, and RNA quality was assessed with a NanoDrop ND-1000 and an Agilent 2100. Distant non-tumor tissue taken more than 3 cm from the tumor edge was used as the normal lung sample. All donors had newly diagnosed lung cancer, had not received prior chemotherapy, and were admitted for thoracic surgery in China between August and November 2014. The study excluded patients who had received radiotherapy or chemotherapy before or who had another cancer at the same time. Surgical tissue pieces of about 1-2.1 cm3 were preserved in RNAlater solution and stored at -80 °C until use. General conclusions and limits of the study: Tumor tissue showed significantly higher TCR diversity (inverse Simpson) than normal lung tissue, at 431.37 vs 166.20 (P = 0.0075, Mann-Whitney U test). Because peripheral blood was not sequenced, blood TCRbeta repertoires in the lung cancer patients of the study were not examined. The methods do not name the sequencing platform or mention unique molecular identifiers. Only around 16 patients were in the cohort, and the authors stated that larger samples and more detailed clinical data are needed. The top 100 clones accounted for a significantly larger cumulative portion of the repertoire in normal lung than in tumor tissue. TCR diversity was significantly higher in younger patients, and higher tumor TCR diversity was associated with shorter overall and disease-free survival.

Reading from cysteine to phenylalanine, the CDR3 counts 12 amino acids. Only CDR3 DNA is held: 36 bases, read in frame from base 1. The germline V gene gives CDR1 as ENHRY and CDR2 as SYGVKD. This clonotype was obtained from a man aged 55-75 years with non-small cell lung cancer. This receptor chain uses TRBV10-3 and TRBJ2-7, and TRBD2 may be the D gene, going by 5 matching bases. Sample: distant non-tumor lung tissue. Read as DNA, the sequence is TGTGCCATCGGCCCGGGGTCCTACGAGCAGCAGTTC. It translates as CAIGPGSYEQQF.